This T cell receptor beta chain is drawn from a study of early T cells in non-severe SARS-CoV-2 infection. Study at large: Sequencing used unsorted whole-blood bulk RNA, so chains lack pairing. Study-level findings and limits: CD4 and private specificities were missed by VDJdb matching, which favored anti-spike CD8 responses.

The CDR3 loop spans 14 amino acids. Germline assignment: CDR1 SNHLY and CDR2 FYNNEI. V gave up 6 bases and J gave up 5 bases, with 13 bases separating them. The protocol attached unique molecular identifiers to individual cDNA molecules. TCRdb re-derived calls from the 5' RACE reads in MiXCR, one entry per CDR3 protein. The sample records approximately 69,000 distinct CDR3 sequences, roughly 10% being singletons. This clonotype was seen many times. The target antigen is unknown. Material for sequencing was whole blood. This clonotype was obtained from an adult who was a healthcare worker with PCR-confirmed SARS-CoV-2 infection or an uninfected control (not recorded which). The gene calls are TRBV2 and TRBJ1-4; tentatively, D is TRBD1 (6 bases). The CDR3: CASRGDTSNEKLFF. CDR3 coding DNA: TGTGCCAGCAGGGGGGACACTTCAAATGAAAAACTGTTTTTT.